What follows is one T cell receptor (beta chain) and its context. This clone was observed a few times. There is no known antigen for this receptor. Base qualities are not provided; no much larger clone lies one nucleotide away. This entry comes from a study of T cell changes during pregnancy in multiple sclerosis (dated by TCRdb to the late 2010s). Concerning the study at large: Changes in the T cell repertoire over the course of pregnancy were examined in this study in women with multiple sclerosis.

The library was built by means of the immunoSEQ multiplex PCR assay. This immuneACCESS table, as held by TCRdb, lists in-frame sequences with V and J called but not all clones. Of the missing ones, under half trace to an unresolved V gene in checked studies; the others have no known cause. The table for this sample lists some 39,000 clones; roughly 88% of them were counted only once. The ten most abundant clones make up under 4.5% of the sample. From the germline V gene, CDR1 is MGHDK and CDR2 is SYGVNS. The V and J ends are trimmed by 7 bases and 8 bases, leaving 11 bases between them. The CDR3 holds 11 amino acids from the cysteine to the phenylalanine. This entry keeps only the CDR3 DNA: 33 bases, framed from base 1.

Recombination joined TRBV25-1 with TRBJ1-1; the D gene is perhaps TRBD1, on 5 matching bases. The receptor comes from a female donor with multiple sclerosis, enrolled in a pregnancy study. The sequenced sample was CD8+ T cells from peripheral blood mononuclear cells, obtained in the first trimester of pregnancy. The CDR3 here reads CASKTVREAFF. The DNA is TGTGCCAGCAAGACAGTGAGGGAAGCTTTCTTT.